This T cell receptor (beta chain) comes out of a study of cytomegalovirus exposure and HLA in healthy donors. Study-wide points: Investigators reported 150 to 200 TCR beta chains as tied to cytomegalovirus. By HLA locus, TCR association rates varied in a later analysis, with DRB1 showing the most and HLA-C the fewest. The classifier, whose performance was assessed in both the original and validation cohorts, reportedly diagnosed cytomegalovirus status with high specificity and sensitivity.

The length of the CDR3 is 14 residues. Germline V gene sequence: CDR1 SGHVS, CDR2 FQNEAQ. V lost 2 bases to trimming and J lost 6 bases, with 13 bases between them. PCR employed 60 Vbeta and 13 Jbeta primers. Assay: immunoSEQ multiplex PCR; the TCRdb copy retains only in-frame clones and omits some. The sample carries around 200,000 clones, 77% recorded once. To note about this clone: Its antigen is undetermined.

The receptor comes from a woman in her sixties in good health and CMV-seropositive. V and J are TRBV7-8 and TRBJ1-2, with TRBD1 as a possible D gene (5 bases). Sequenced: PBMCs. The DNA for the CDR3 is TGTGCCAGCAGCTTAATTCCCGGGGGGGATGGCTACACCTTC. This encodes CASSLIPGGDGYTF.